The present T cell receptor beta chain was sequenced within a study of cytomegalovirus exposure and HLA in healthy donors. Study conclusions and caveats: HLA alleles were associated with 15,000 to 20,000 TCR beta sequences in a later analysis at 0.05 false discovery rate. Altogether, 170 or so TCR beta chains were recorded as cytomegalovirus-associated.

Germline V gene lookup returns CDR1 LNHDA and CDR2 SQIVND (reference sequence). Losses at the gene ends were 6 bases for V and 9 bases for J; bases not matched to a gene: 13. CDR3 length: 16 residues. Turning to this clone: What it recognizes is unknown.

The PCR had 60 Vbeta and 13 Jbeta primers. Using immunoSEQ multiplex PCR, the repertoire was profiled, and TCRdb retains in-frame clones only, with some absent. The repertoire holds 130,000 or so clones, with 75% to 90% as singletons. The clonotype comes from a young man in good health and CMV-seronegative. Sequenced input: PBMCs. V and J are TRBV19 and TRBJ1-6, with 8 nucleotides matching TRBD1. The CDR3 is CASRAVPQGGGSPLHF. The DNA for the CDR3 is TGTGCCAGTAGGGCCGTTCCACAGGGGGGCGGTTCACCCCTCCACTTT.